This T cell receptor (beta chain) is from a study of shared clonotypes between healthy human individuals. Study-wide results and caveats: Generally, estimated richness proved larger in naive subsets than it did in memory subsets.

Details on this clone: Antigen specificity is unknown.

The assay was carried out at the deep level. The table came from immunoSEQ multiplex PCR; TCRdb's copy has only in-frame clones and leaves some out. The sample has about 79,000 clones, 62% seen once. There are 14 residues in the CDR3. CDR1 SGDLS and CDR2 YYNGEE come from the germline V gene. Trimming removed 2 bases from V and 6 bases from J, with 12 bases in between. Sequences were obtained from memory CD8+ T cells sorted from blood. Subset noted: CD45RO+ cells pooled with CCR7-negative TemRA cells. The genes are TRBV9 and TRBJ2-1; D unclear. The origin of this receptor is a young man in good health. The CDR3: CASSVVQESNEQFF. For the CDR3, the DNA is TGTGCCAGCAGCGTCGTGCAGGAATCCAATGAGCAGTTCTTC.